The rows below give T cell receptor beta chains drawn from one sample of a study of prognosis after radiotherapy for stage I lung cancer. MiXCR, run by TCRdb on the multiplex PCR reads, gives a single entry per CDR3 protein. The profile covers about 59,000 distinct CDR3 sequences, with about a quarter appearing a single time and roughly 7.5% taken by the ten largest. This sample comprised PBMCs, obtained before or after stereotactic body radiation therapy (not recorded which). Receptors were obtained from a donor at least 50 years old with non-small cell lung cancer. The CDR3 runs from the conserved cysteine through the conserved F or W. A D gene is named only where the DNA matches it firmly. Where a row states a size, it is once, few, many or the class of an expanded clone; other rows omit it.

CDR3aa: CASSLGVARTGELFF
CDR3nt: TGTGCCAGCAGCTTGGGAGTGGCGCGCACCGGGGAGCTGTTTTTT
v_gene: TRBV7-9
j_gene: TRBJ2-2
len: 15
abundance: once
d_gene: .

CDR3aa: CASSFWQTSTGELFF
CDR3nt: TGTGCCAGCAGCTTCTGGCAGACGAGCACCGGGGAGCTGTTTTTT
v_gene: TRBV7-9
j_gene: TRBJ2-2
len: 15
abundance: .
d_gene: .

CDR3aa: CASSDRGRRPYADTF
CDR3nt: TGTGCCAGCAGTGATCGGGGACGGCGGCCCTATGCCGACACCTTC
v_gene: TRBV6-2/TRBV6-3
j_gene: TRBJ1-2
len: 15
abundance: .
d_gene: .

CDR3aa: CASSLVGAASTNEKLFF
CDR3nt: TGTGCCAGCAGCTTAGTGGGGGCAGCCTCAACTAATGAAAAACTGTTTTTT
v_gene: TRBV11-2
j_gene: TRBJ1-4
len: 17
abundance: many
d_gene: .

CDR3aa: CAISGRSYYEQCF
CDR3nt: TGTGCCATCAGCGGGAGGTCTTACTACGAGCAGTGCTTC
v_gene: TRBV3-1
j_gene: TRBJ2-7
len: 13
abundance: .
d_gene: TRBD2

CDR3aa: CASSTGQGEYGYNF
CDR3nt: TGTGCCAGCAGCACCGGACAGGGGGAATATGGCTACAACTTC
v_gene: TRBV7-3
j_gene: TRBJ1-2
len: 14
abundance: .
d_gene: TRBD1

CDR3aa: CASSQTPGRTEAFF
CDR3nt: TGTGCCAGCAGCCAAACTCCAGGGAGGACTGAAGCTTTCTTT
v_gene: TRBV3-1
j_gene: TRBJ1-1
len: 14
abundance: many
d_gene: .

CDR3aa: CASSPRTGAETQYF
CDR3nt: TGTGCAAGCAGCCCCCGGACAGGAGCGGAGACCCAGTACTTT
v_gene: TRBV7-2
j_gene: TRBJ2-5
len: 14
abundance: .
d_gene: TRBD1

CDR3aa: CSARDLQGLGETQYF
CDR3nt: TGCAGTGCTAGAGATCTACAGGGATTAGGGGAGACCCAGTACTTC
v_gene: TRBV20-1
j_gene: TRBJ2-5
len: 15
abundance: many
d_gene: .

CDR3aa: CASSSATVSSSPLHF
CDR3nt: TGTGCCAGCAGTTCTGCGACAGTTTCGTCTTCACCCCTCCACTTT
v_gene: TRBV6-5
j_gene: TRBJ1-6
len: 15
abundance: many
d_gene: .

CDR3aa: CASRDPPGTDRSTNYGYTF
CDR3nt: TGTGCCAGCAGAGACCCCCCCGGGACAGATCGCTCCACTAACTATGGCTACACCTTC
v_gene: TRBV6-1
j_gene: TRBJ1-2
len: 19
abundance: many
d_gene: TRBD1

CDR3aa: CASSHIKRGGIDEQFF
CDR3nt: TGTGCCAGCAGCCACATAAAGCGGGGGGGGATTGATGAGCAGTTCTTC
v_gene: TRBV3-1
j_gene: TRBJ2-1
len: 16
abundance: many
d_gene: TRBD2

CDR3aa: CASRGDRSTDTQYF
CDR3nt: TGTGCCAGCAGAGGGGACAGGTCAACAGATACGCAGTATTTT
v_gene: TRBV2
j_gene: TRBJ2-3
len: 14
abundance: many
d_gene: TRBD1

CDR3aa: CASSYWGTGMENTEAFF
CDR3nt: TGCGCCAGCAGCTATTGGGGGACAGGGATGGAGAACACTGAAGCTTTCTTT
v_gene: TRBV5-1
j_gene: TRBJ1-1
len: 17
abundance: .
d_gene: TRBD1

CDR3aa: CASSKEADMNTEAFF
CDR3nt: TGTGCCAGCAGCAAAGAAGCCGATATGAACACTGAGGCTTTCTTT
v_gene: TRBV11-2
j_gene: TRBJ1-1
len: 15
abundance: many
d_gene: .

CDR3aa: CASSINYSNQPQHF
CDR3nt: TGTGCCAGCAGTATCAATTATAGCAATCAGCCCCAGCATTTT
v_gene: TRBV12-3/TRBV12-4
j_gene: TRBJ1-5
len: 14
abundance: many
d_gene: .

CDR3aa: CASRGDRGRIDNSPLHF
CDR3nt: TGTGCCAGCAGGGGTGACAGGGGGCGCATAGATAATTCACCCCTCCACTTT
v_gene: TRBV6-1
j_gene: TRBJ1-6
len: 17
abundance: many
d_gene: TRBD1

CDR3aa: CASSMGFGNQPQHF
CDR3nt: TGTGCCAGTAGTATGGGGTTCGGCAATCAGCCCCAGCATTTT
v_gene: TRBV19
j_gene: TRBJ1-5
len: 14
abundance: many
d_gene: .

CDR3aa: CASSPTSGGPNTGELFF
CDR3nt: TGTGCCAGCAGTCCGACTAGCGGGGGGCCGAACACCGGGGAGCTGTTTTTT
v_gene: TRBV6-1
j_gene: TRBJ2-2
len: 17
abundance: .
d_gene: TRBD2

CDR3aa: CASSIDSGGETQYF
CDR3nt: TGTGCCAGTAGTATAGATTCCGGGGGAGAGACCCAGTACTTC
v_gene: TRBV19
j_gene: TRBJ2-5
len: 14
abundance: many
d_gene: .

CDR3aa: CASSTGTGGVTEAFF
CDR3nt: TGTGCCAGCAGTACCGGGACAGGAGGAGTCACTGAAGCTTTCTTT
v_gene: TRBV6-1
j_gene: TRBJ1-1
len: 15
abundance: many
d_gene: TRBD1

CDR3aa: CASQGYNEQFF
CDR3nt: TGTGCCAGCCAGGGCTACAATGAGCAGTTCTTC
v_gene: TRBV2
j_gene: TRBJ2-1
len: 11
abundance: many
d_gene: .

CDR3aa: CASSAQGAGSPLHF
CDR3nt: TGTGCCAGCAGTGCTCAGGGGGCTGGGTCACCCCTCCACTTT
v_gene: TRBV6-1
j_gene: TRBJ1-6
len: 14
abundance: medium-sized
d_gene: TRBD1

CDR3aa: CASSPTAYGYTF
CDR3nt: TGTGCCAGCAGCCCGACGGCCTATGGCTACACCTTC
v_gene: TRBV28
j_gene: TRBJ1-2
len: 12
abundance: many
d_gene: .

CDR3aa: CASSPPGIKETQYF
CDR3nt: TGTGCCAGCAGTCCGCCAGGGATCAAAGAGACCCAGTACTTC
v_gene: TRBV28
j_gene: TRBJ2-5
len: 14
abundance: many
d_gene: .

CDR3aa: CASSPTPGTLIGYTF
CDR3nt: TGTGCCAGCAGCCCTACCCCCGGGACATTGATTGGCTACACCTTC
v_gene: TRBV6-1
j_gene: TRBJ1-2
len: 15
abundance: .
d_gene: .

CDR3aa: CASSLDDSACYNSPLHF
CDR3nt: TGTGCCAGCAGCTTGGACGACAGTGCCTGCTATAATTCACCCCTCCACTTT
v_gene: TRBV7-3
j_gene: TRBJ1-6
len: 17
abundance: many
d_gene: .

CDR3aa: CASSSLGGEQFF
CDR3nt: TGTGCCAGTAGTAGTTTGGGTGGTGAGCAGTTCTTC
v_gene: TRBV19
j_gene: TRBJ2-1
len: 12
abundance: many
d_gene: .

CDR3aa: CSVDPDRATTDTQYF
CDR3nt: TGCAGCGTTGACCCGGACAGGGCTACTACAGATACGCAGTATTTT
v_gene: TRBV29-1
j_gene: TRBJ2-3
len: 15
abundance: many
d_gene: TRBD1

CDR3aa: CASSPGNTEAFF
CDR3nt: TGTGCCAGCAGCCCAGGGAACACTGAAGCTTTCTTT
v_gene: TRBV3-1
j_gene: TRBJ1-1
len: 12
abundance: few
d_gene: .

CDR3aa: CASSQVGTEGDTEAFF
CDR3nt: TGCGCCAGCAGCCAAGTTGGCACCGAGGGTGACACTGAAGCTTTCTTT
v_gene: TRBV4-1
j_gene: TRBJ1-1
len: 16
abundance: many
d_gene: .

CDR3aa: CASSLLRTGTDTQYF
CDR3nt: TGTGCCAGCAGCCTTCTCCGGACTGGCACAGATACGCAGTATTTT
v_gene: TRBV6-2/TRBV6-3
j_gene: TRBJ2-3
len: 15
abundance: many
d_gene: .

CDR3aa: CASQGLAGMSSYNEQFF
CDR3nt: TGTGCCAGCCAGGGACTAGCGGGGATGAGCTCCTACAATGAGCAGTTCTTC
v_gene: TRBV2
j_gene: TRBJ2-1
len: 17
abundance: many
d_gene: TRBD2

CDR3aa: CASSHRGDQRKAFF
CDR3nt: TGCGCCAGCAGCCACCGCGGGGACCAACGAAAAGCTTTCTTT
v_gene: TRBV4-3
j_gene: TRBJ1-1
len: 14
abundance: few
d_gene: .

CDR3aa: CASSLAPRETQYF
CDR3nt: TGTGCCAGCAGCTTAGCTCCGAGAGAGACCCAGTACTTC
v_gene: TRBV7-2
j_gene: TRBJ2-5
len: 13
abundance: many
d_gene: .

CDR3aa: CASSPPPTGTGANVLTF
CDR3nt: TGTGCCAGCAGTCCTCCCCCTACAGGGACTGGGGCCAACGTCCTGACTTTC
v_gene: TRBV5-4
j_gene: TRBJ2-6
len: 17
abundance: .
d_gene: .

CDR3aa: CAISEMWAGDQPQHF
CDR3nt: TGTGCCATCAGTGAAATGTGGGCAGGCGATCAGCCCCAGCATTTT
v_gene: TRBV6-1
j_gene: TRBJ1-5
len: 15
abundance: .
d_gene: .

CDR3aa: CASSFASGGEETQYF
CDR3nt: TGTGCCAGCAGTTTTGCTAGCGGGGGGGAAGAGACCCAGTACTTC
v_gene: TRBV12-3/TRBV12-4
j_gene: TRBJ2-5
len: 15
abundance: .
d_gene: TRBD2

CDR3aa: CASSLRRLGNEQFF
CDR3nt: TGTGCCAGCAGCCTTCGGCGCCTAGGGAATGAGCAGTTCTTC
v_gene: TRBV11-2
j_gene: TRBJ2-1
len: 14
abundance: many
d_gene: .

CDR3aa: CASSPDRGLSEQYF
CDR3nt: TGTGCCAGCAGCCCGGACAGGGGGCTAAGCGAGCAGTACTTC
v_gene: TRBV5-4
j_gene: TRBJ2-7
len: 14
abundance: many
d_gene: TRBD1

CDR3aa: CASSRDGGTSNTEAFF
CDR3nt: TGTGCCAGCAGCCGGGACGGAGGCACTTCGAACACTGAAGCTTTCTTT
v_gene: TRBV5-6
j_gene: TRBJ1-1
len: 16
abundance: .
d_gene: .

CDR3aa: CAWSPLDRESSPLHF
CDR3nt: TGTGCCTGGAGTCCGCTGGACAGGGAAAGTTCACCCCTCCACTTT
v_gene: TRBV30
j_gene: TRBJ1-6
len: 15
abundance: many
d_gene: TRBD1

CDR3aa: CASSKTGEYENLFF
CDR3nt: TGTGCCAGCAGTAAGACAGGGGAGTATGAAAACCTGTTTTTT
v_gene: TRBV28
j_gene: TRBJ1-4
len: 14
abundance: many
d_gene: TRBD1

CDR3aa: CASSYPQRAGTNEAFF
CDR3nt: TGTGCCAGCAGCTACCCTCAACGGGCCGGGACAAATGAAGCTTTCTTT
v_gene: TRBV11-2
j_gene: TRBJ1-1
len: 16
abundance: many
d_gene: .

CDR3aa: CASTSWGNHNSPLHF
CDR3nt: TGTGCCAGCACCTCCTGGGGAAATCATAATTCACCCCTCCACTTT
v_gene: TRBV6-9
j_gene: TRBJ1-6
len: 15
abundance: medium-sized
d_gene: .

CDR3aa: CSAREGHEQFF
CDR3nt: TGCAGTGCTAGAGAGGGTCATGAGCAGTTCTTC
v_gene: TRBV20-1
j_gene: TRBJ2-1
len: 11
abundance: many
d_gene: .

CDR3aa: CASSLVEYNEQFF
CDR3nt: TGTGCCAGCAGCTTAGTGGAGTACAATGAGCAGTTCTTC
v_gene: TRBV7-2
j_gene: TRBJ2-1
len: 13
abundance: many
d_gene: .

CDR3aa: CASSISGANVLTF
CDR3nt: TGTGCCAGTAGTATCTCGGGGGCCAACGTCCTGACTTTC
v_gene: TRBV19
j_gene: TRBJ2-6
len: 13
abundance: many
d_gene: .

CDR3aa: CASSLSWLAGRNEQFF
CDR3nt: TGTGCCAGCAGTTTATCGTGGCTAGCGGGTAGGAATGAGCAGTTCTTC
v_gene: TRBV27
j_gene: TRBJ2-1
len: 16
abundance: many
d_gene: TRBD2

CDR3aa: CASSSTGTVDYGYTF
CDR3nt: TGTGCCAGTAGTTCCACCGGGACAGTCGACTATGGCTACACCTTC
v_gene: TRBV19
j_gene: TRBJ1-2
len: 15
abundance: many
d_gene: TRBD1

CDR3aa: CASRSSGGRGYTF
CDR3nt: TGTGCCAGCAGGTCCTCCGGGGGACGGGGCTACACCTTC
v_gene: TRBV6-1
j_gene: TRBJ1-2
len: 13
abundance: many
d_gene: .

CDR3aa: CSAIRASGGKSYEQYF
CDR3nt: TGCAGTGCCATAAGGGCTAGCGGGGGGAAATCCTACGAGCAGTACTTC
v_gene: TRBV20-1
j_gene: TRBJ2-7
len: 16
abundance: many
d_gene: TRBD2

CDR3aa: CASSRKVGKSDAYEQYF
CDR3nt: TGTGCGAGCAGCAGAAAGGTCGGGAAATCTGATGCCTACGAGCAGTACTTC
v_gene: TRBV11-2
j_gene: TRBJ2-7
len: 17
abundance: .
d_gene: .

CDR3aa: CASSLSGGSIYNEQFF
CDR3nt: TGTGCCAGCAGCTTAAGCGGGGGGTCGATTTACAATGAGCAGTTCTTC
v_gene: TRBV7-9
j_gene: TRBJ2-1
len: 16
abundance: many
d_gene: TRBD2

CDR3aa: CASSLVGTGGDEQYF
CDR3nt: TGTGCCAGCAGCTTAGTTGGGACAGGGGGCGACGAGCAGTACTTC
v_gene: TRBV11-2
j_gene: TRBJ2-7
len: 15
abundance: many
d_gene: TRBD1

CDR3aa: CASLVTGESDEQYF
CDR3nt: TGTGCCAGTTTGGTCACAGGGGAGAGCGACGAGCAGTACTTC
v_gene: TRBV2
j_gene: TRBJ2-7
len: 14
abundance: many
d_gene: TRBD1

CDR3aa: CASSVERAGGSTDTQYF
CDR3nt: TGTGCCAGCAGCGTAGAGAGAGCGGGGGGAAGCACAGATACGCAGTATTTT
v_gene: TRBV9
j_gene: TRBJ2-3
len: 17
abundance: many
d_gene: TRBD2